These 32 T cell receptor beta chains were sequenced from one sample in a study of T cells after somatic rescue of genetic block (dated by TCRdb to the early 2020s). The library relied on the immunoSEQ multiplex PCR assay. What TCRdb holds here is the immuneACCESS table cut down to in-frame rearrangements. Part of the clones is not present; checked against another copy, under half of the missing clones reflect an unresolved V gene, and the others are unexplained. Present in this sample are 9,500 to 15,000 clones, around 70% of which were seen just once. Clones ranked in the top ten supply about 20% of the sample. Sequenced input: peripheral blood mononuclear cells (PBMCs). The source is a boy aged 10-17 years.

With regard to this clone: One end of the junction is discordant with germline, which a read error may explain. In DNA form, the CDR3 reads TGTGCCAGCAGTGGACAGGGGATATACCGGGGAGCTGTTTTT. Protein: CASSGQGIYRGAVF. The chain joins TRBV25-1 to TRBJ2-2; 8 positions agree with TRBD1. The CDR3 is made up of 14 amino acids. Per germline, CDR1 MGHDK and CDR2 SYGVNS.

V gene TRBV11-2 combines with J gene TRBJ2-7, with 7 bases that match TRBD1. Germline-derived CDR1 and CDR2 are SGHAT and FQNNGV. V shed 1 base and J 2 bases; nucleotides not matched to a gene: 2. This CDR3 is 14 amino acids long. The CDR3 bases are TGTGCCAGCAGCTTAGGACAGGGACCCTACGAGCAGTACTTC. It yields the protein CASSLGQGPYEQYF.

The chain is built from TRBV7-3 and TRBJ2-1; 8 nucleotides agree with TRBD2. The V gene end was trimmed by 5 bases and the J gene end by 7 bases; junction bases not matched to a gene: 10. CDR1 and CDR2 (germline): SGHTA, FQGTGA. The CDR3 extends over 15 amino acids. CDR3 DNA: TGTGCCAGCAGCCCAGGAGCGGGGGAGACAAATGAGCAGTTCTTC. Amino acids: CASSPGAGETNEQFF.

The CDR3 sequence is CASSYSGRDYNEQFF. The DNA of the CDR3 is TGTGCCAGCAGTTACTCAGGTCGTGATTACAATGAGCAGTTCTTC. The V gene is TRBV6-5, the J gene TRBJ2-1; D call uncertain. The CDR3 extends over 15 amino acids. Germline assignment: CDR1 MNHEY and CDR2 SVGAGI. V was clipped by 0 bases and J by 4 bases, with 10 bases between them.

This chain joins TRBV27 and TRBJ2-1, with TRBD2 identical over 8 bases. There are 15 residues in the CDR3. V was pared by 3 bases and J by 6 bases, with 7 bases of the junction left unmatched. Germline V gives CDR1 MNHEY, CDR2 SMNVEV (reference sequence). CDR3 DNA: TGTGCCAGCAGTTTCTTCCGGGGGGGCCTCAATGAGCAGTTCTTC. As protein: CASSFFRGGLNEQFF.

The rearrangement links TRBV7-3 to TRBJ2-7; TRBD2 aligns across 7 bases. The V and J ends lost 4 bases and 0 bases, in that order; junction bases with no gene match: 6. CDR3 length equals 15 residues. Germline CDR1 SGHTA, CDR2 FQGTGA. CDR3 region: CASSSGGGSSYEQYF. For the CDR3, the DNA is TGTGCCAGCAGCTCCGGTGGCGGGAGCTCCTACGAGCAGTACTTC.

This clone showed up just a few times. The chain has TRBV5-6 and TRBJ1-1; 7 bases map to TRBD1. The germline CDR1 and CDR2 sequences are SGHDT and YYEEEE. V shed 0 bases, J shed 3 bases, and the junction held 11 bases outside the gene matches. CDR3 length equals 17 residues. The CDR3 bases are TGTGCCAGCAGCTTGGTCTATTTGGGACAGCGGGACACTGAAGCTTTCTTT. Translating it yields CASSLVYLGQRDTEAFF. Complete variable domain (other parts from reference TRBV5-6 and TRBJ1-1): DAGVTQSPTHLIKTRGQQVTLRCSPKSGHDTVSWYQQALGQGPQFIFQYYEEEERQRGNFPDRFSGHQFPNYSSELNVNALLLGDSALYLCASSLVYLGQRDTEAFFGQGTRLTVV.

V gene TRBV6-5 combines with J gene TRBJ2-7, with a tentative D call TRBD1 (5 bases). There are 14 residues in the CDR3. V shed 2 bases and J shed 2 bases, with 10 bases lying between them. Germline V CDR1 and CDR2: MNHEY, SVGAGI. CDR3 sequence reads: CASSYNQGPYEQYF. CDR3 sequence (DNA): TGTGCCAGCAGTTACAATCAGGGTCCCTACGAGCAGTACTTC.

Written as DNA, the CDR3 is TGTGCCAGTAGTAGGGAGGCTCAGGGGCGGCGGTATGGCTACACCTTC. This translates into CASSREAQGRRYGYTF. The rearrangement joins TRBV19 to TRBJ1-2; D is possibly TRBD1 (6 bases). Germline CDR1 and CDR2: LNHDA and SQIVND (reference sequence). The CDR3 sequence is 16 residues long. With 4 bases removed from V and 5 bases from J, the gap between germline ends came to 20 bases.

This clone has just a few counts. V usage is TRBV29-1 and J usage is TRBJ1-2; 7 bases are shared with TRBD1. The CDR3 spans 14 residues. Germline CDR1 SQVTM, CDR2 ANQGSEA. V was clipped by 6 bases and J by 3 bases; unmatched bases: 10. As DNA, the CDR3 is TGCAGCGTCCCCGACAGGGCAGTCGACTATGGCTACACCTTC. Translated: CSVPDRAVDYGYTF.

The chain joins TRBV6-1 to TRBJ2-7; D may be TRBD1 (5 bases). CDR3 length: 14 residues. CDR1 is MNHNS and CDR2 is SASEGT in the germline V gene. The V end lost 2 bases, the J end lost 4 bases, and 12 bases lay between the germline ends. The CDR3 reads CASSEMGPNYEQYF. DNA for the CDR3: TGTGCCAGCAGTGAAATGGGGCCGAATTACGAGCAGTACTTC.

This chain uses TRBV2 with TRBJ2-3; 7 bases match TRBD2. Germline V lookup: CDR1 SNHLY, CDR2 FYNNEI. The trim removed 6 bases at V and 8 bases at J, leaving 8 bases unmatched. The CDR3 loop spans 13 amino acids. CDR3 DNA sequence: TGTGCCAGCAGCCTTAATAGCGGGCCTACGCAGTATTTT. Amino acids: CASSLNSGPTQYF.

The chain couples TRBV6-6 to TRBJ2-7; 11 nucleotides line up with TRBD1. Germline values: CDR1 MNHNY, CDR2 SVGAGI (reference sequence). The CDR3 is made up of 14 amino acids. V was clipped by 6 bases and J by 1 base; unmatched bases: 2. The CDR3 DNA follows: TGTGCCAGCAGAGGGACAGGGGGATCCTACGAGCAGTACTTC. This codes for CASRGTGGSYEQYF.

This clone occurred a few times. The genes are TRBV10-3 and TRBJ2-3, with D unclear. The V gene lost 3 bases and the J gene lost 3 bases, with 4 bases spanning the gap. The CDR3 is 12 residues long. In germline, CDR1 is ENHRY, CDR2 SYGVKD. CDR3 nucleotide sequence: TGTGCCATCAGTGACCAGACAGATACGCAGTATTTT. The encoded protein is CAISDQTDTQYF.

This clone occurred a few times. The J gene is TRBJ2-5, the V gene TRBV4-1; D possibly corresponds to TRBD1 (5 bases). CDR3 length: 13 residues. Looked up from germline, CDR1 is MGHRA and CDR2 is YSYEKL. The ends were cut back, 6 bases at V and 5 bases at J, with 13 bases in the middle. The DNA of the CDR3 is TGCGCCAGCAGTCCCCAGGGTTTGGAGACCCAGTACTTC. It is translated as CASSPQGLETQYF.

This chain links TRBV10-3 with TRBJ2-3; 8 positions match TRBD1. The CDR3 is made up of 11 amino acids. Germline V gene sequence: CDR1 ENHRY, CDR2 SYGVKD. The V segment lost 3 bases and the J segment 11 bases; nucleotides outside the gene matches: 1. The CDR3 spells CAISDGTGQYF. The CDR3 coding sequence is TGTGCCATCAGTGACGGGACAGGGCAGTATTTT.

The chain links TRBV4-1 to TRBJ2-5; tentative D call: TRBD2 (6 bases). CDR1 and CDR2 (germline): MGHRA, YSYEKL. CDR3 length equals 16 residues. Trimming removed 3 bases at V and 1 base at J, with 15 bases between. The CDR3 here is CASSHRLAGPQETQYF. In DNA, the CDR3 is TGCGCCAGCAGCCATCGCCTGGCGGGGCCCCAAGAGACCCAGTACTTC.

This chain joins TRBV15 and TRBJ2-2, with 9 positions matching TRBD2. J gave up 7 bases and V 3 bases, and 9 bases lay outside the gene matches. CDR1 and CDR2 (germline): LNHNV, YYDKDF (reference sequence). This CDR3 has 16 residues. The CDR3 coding sequence is TGTGCCACCAGCAGGCCGGGACTAGCCTTCATCGGGGAGCTGTTTTTT. Its translation: CATSRPGLAFIGELFF.

This clone was recorded a few times. V is TRBV5-1 and J is TRBJ2-5; 10 nucleotides align to TRBD1. Trimming at V came to 4 bases and at J to 5 bases, leaving 5 bases not matched to a gene. This CDR3 comprises 14 residues. Germline CDR1 reads SGHRS; CDR2 reads YFSETQ. The CDR3 sequence: CASSPQGQGETQYF. The DNA for the CDR3 is TGCGCCAGCAGCCCTCAGGGACAGGGGGAGACCCAGTACTTC.

The V call is TRBV6-6, the J call TRBJ2-7, with D uncertain. V lost 6 bases to trimming and J lost 3 bases, with 12 bases between them. In germline, CDR1 is MNHNY, CDR2 SVGAGI (reference sequence). This CDR3 region has 13 residues. The CDR3 region has the DNA TGTGCCAGCAGACCCCCCGGTGGCTACGAGCAGTACTTC. It translates to CASRPPGGYEQYF.

The V and J genes are TRBV11-3 and TRBJ2-3, with D uncertain. CDR1 is SGHNT, CDR2 YENEEA, per germline. The CDR3 extends over 14 amino acids. Deletions cut 2 bases from V and 2 bases from J, with 8 bases between. CDR3 nucleotides: TGTGCCAGCAGCTTAAACGGAGTCACAGATACGCAGTATTTT. Its translation is CASSLNGVTDTQYF.

This clone was picked up a small number of times. The rearrangement links TRBV7-8 to TRBJ2-3, with no clear D. Per the germline V gene, CDR1 is SGHVS and CDR2 is FQNEAQ. CDR3 length: 12 residues. V lost 1 base to trimming and J lost 6 bases, with 5 bases between them. As DNA, the CDR3 is TGTGCCAGCAGCTTAGTCGCGGATACGCAGTATTTT. Amino acid sequence: CASSLVADTQYF.

The V call is TRBV5-1, the J call TRBJ2-5, with TRBD1 as a possible D gene (6 bases). The ends were cut back, 6 bases at V and 5 bases at J, with 14 bases in the middle. The length of the CDR3 is 13 residues. Germline CDR1 reads SGHRS; CDR2 reads YFSETQ. The CDR3 loop is CASKQGIGETQYF. In nucleotides, the CDR3 is TGCGCCAGCAAACAGGGAATCGGCGAGACCCAGTACTTC.

The sample holds a few counts of this clone. J is TRBJ2-3 and V is TRBV7-9, with TRBD2 matching 8 bases. This CDR3 is 15 amino acids long. The V gene's germline CDR1 is SEHNR and CDR2 FQNEAQ (reference sequence). Germline trimming cut 3 bases from V and 7 bases from J; bases unmatched to any gene: 9. CDR3 residues: CASSFLRGAENTQYF. CDR3 DNA sequence: TGTGCCAGCAGCTTCCTGCGGGGGGCCGAAAATACGCAGTATTTT. The full variable domain, rest sourced from reference TRBV7-9 and TRBJ2-3, is DTGVSQNPRHKITKRGQNVTFRCDPISEHNRLYWYRQTLGQGPEFLTYFQNEAQLEKSRLLSDRFSAERPKGSFSTLEIQRTEQGDSAMYLCASSFLRGAENTQYFGPGTRLTVL.

This sequence joins TRBV28 and TRBJ2-7; D call uncertain. Germline assignment: CDR1 MDHEN and CDR2 SYDVKM. Between the trimmed V and J ends, which lost 2 bases and 0 bases, there was a span of 11 bases. This CDR3 contains 15 residues. CDR3 amino acids: CASSLIPGDSYEQYF. The CDR3 region has the DNA TGTGCCAGCAGTTTAATCCCAGGAGACTCCTACGAGCAGTACTTC.

This clone counts as medium-sized. The chain couples TRBV9 to TRBJ2-7, with a tentative D call TRBD2 (5 bases). Germline CDR1 reads SGDLS; CDR2 reads YYNGEE. This CDR3 is built from 14 residues. V was trimmed by 3 bases and J by 6 bases, leaving 16 bases between them. The DNA of the CDR3 is TGTGCCAGCAGCGCCGGACTCATTCCTTCCGAGCAGTACTTC. The encoded protein is CASSAGLIPSEQYF. Combining the CDR3 with reference TRBV9 and TRBJ2-7 gives the whole variable domain DSGVTQTPKHLITATGQRVTLRCSPRSGDLSVYWYQQSLDQGLQFLIQYYNGEERAKGNILERFSAQQFPDLHSELNLSSLELGDSALYFCASSAGLIPSEQYFGPGTRLTVT.

This sequence joins TRBV18 and TRBJ1-1; no firm D call. The CDR3 extends over 13 amino acids. The germline gives CDR1 KGHSH, CDR2 LQKENI. Trimming stripped 4 bases from V and 1 base from J, with 7 bases between. Here the CDR3 reads CASSQNKNTEAFF. The CDR3 nucleotides are TGTGCCAGCTCACAAAACAAGAACACTGAAGCTTTCTTT.

This clone was picked up one time. The rearrangement joins TRBV28 to TRBJ1-5; D is uncertain. Germline V lookup: CDR1 MDHEN, CDR2 SYDVKM. The CDR3 is 13 residues long. Trimming cost V 5 bases and J 1 base, with 6 bases left between them. The DNA for the CDR3 is TGTGCCAGCAGTCTGGGGAGCAATCAGCCCCAGCATTTT. Its translation is CASSLGSNQPQHF.

The chain carries TRBV11-3 and TRBJ2-1; possibly TRBD1 for D (5 bases). The ends were cut back, 6 bases at V and 1 base at J, with 13 bases in the middle. Germline V lookup: CDR1 SGHNT, CDR2 YENEEA. The CDR3 covers 15 residues. The CDR3 sequence is CASSPGQGSYNEQFF. CDR3 DNA sequence: TGTGCCAGCAGTCCTGGGCAGGGATCCTACAATGAGCAGTTCTTC.

The chain employs TRBV28 and TRBJ1-5, with a weak D call TRBD1 (5 bases). Looked up from germline, CDR1 is MDHEN and CDR2 is SYDVKM. With 6 bases removed from V and 1 base from J, the gap between germline ends came to 7 bases. CDR3 size: 13 residues. CDR3 sequence: CASRGLSNQPQHF. The CDR3 coding sequence is TGTGCCAGCAGGGGGCTGAGCAATCAGCCCCAGCATTTT.

The chain links TRBV7-8 to TRBJ1-6; D is undetermined. The CDR3 spans 14 residues. Trimming stripped 4 bases from V and 7 bases from J, with 11 bases between. Germline CDR1 reads SGHVS; CDR2 reads FQNEAQ. The CDR3 loop reads CASSSLPANSPLHF. The CDR3 coding sequence is TGTGCCAGCAGCTCCCTACCGGCCAATTCACCCCTCCACTTT.

V gene TRBV7-9 combines with J gene TRBJ1-2, with D unclear. V was pared by 2 bases and J by 4 bases, with 11 bases between. The germline V gene encodes CDR1 SEHNR and CDR2 FQNEAQ (reference sequence). The CDR3 runs 14 residues. Here the CDR3 reads CASSLREGGYGYTF. The CDR3 DNA reads as TGTGCCAGCAGCTTACGCGAGGGAGGCTATGGCTACACCTTC.